Listed here is a single T cell receptor (beta chain). This clonotype was picked up many times. Its antigen remains undetermined. No much larger clone is present one base from it, and per-base qualities are unavailable. Every donor was a healthy Caucasian. Three pairs of female monozygotic twins, all aged about 18 to 30 years, made up the twin cohort. CD4+ and CD8+ T cell populations were isolated with positive isolation kits from Invitrogen. This sample is drawn from a study of identical twins (dated by TCRdb to 2015 to 2016). In terms of the full investigation: The study deep-sequenced TCR alpha and beta repertoires from monozygotic twins, unrelated adults of various ages and cord blood to test whether fetal clonotypes persist. To rule out contamination, replicate twin experiments were performed at different times with different library preparation protocols.

The CDR3 holds 15 amino acids from the cysteine to the phenylalanine. Only CDR3 DNA is held: 45 bases, read in frame from base 1. Based on the germline V gene (reference sequence), the CDR1 and CDR2 sequences are LNHNV and YYDKDF. Relative to germline, V is 1 base shorter and J is 3 bases shorter, with 9 bases between their ends. Paper-wide results and their limitations: Abundant cord blood beta clonotypes had fewer insertions, young adult naive repertoires showed a similar but weaker trend, and memory repertoires showed no such trend. In monozygotic twins, recombination models systematically underestimated out-of-frame TCR alpha sharing, but the models matched the sharing seen between unrelated individuals. Zero-insertion analyses could be partly confounded by invariant T cells such as MAIT and iNKT, although diverse VJ usage argued against such confounding for most clonotypes. Because the same donors could not be followed over many years, the conclusions depended on cross-sectional statistical analysis. The excess sharing between twins in beta out-of-frame sequences was weaker because fewer shared sequences reduced the signal-to-noise ratio. Compared with coincidental sharing between unrelated individuals, out-of-frame TCR alpha sequences shared between twins had an excess of sequences with low generation probability.

Libraries were prepared through 5' RACE. Sequenced using an Illumina HiSeq 2000. A universal primer binding site was introduced by template switching, and a unique molecular identifier was present in the final cDNA, enabling accurate counting of TCR cDNA molecules. Specific primers in the conserved constant-segment region were used to synthesize first-strand cDNA for TCR alpha and beta chains. Each cDNA library was double barcoded, with a SMART-Mk sample barcode plus Illumina barcodes, to control for contamination. TruSeq adapter sequences, together with Illumina sample barcodes, were added in two successive PCR steps. The Illumina HiSeq platform was used with custom primers to sequence TCR alpha and beta cDNA libraries. The study's processing was this. Unique molecular identifiers were extracted from raw reads with MiGEC, and CDR3 positions were determined with MiXCR. For each individual, recombination models were inferred using an EM algorithm with the repgenHMM and IGoR tools. The analysis of shared clonotypes was done with the tcR package in R, with sharing normalized by the product of cloneset sizes. Out-of-frame nonproductive sequences were analyzed to study raw recombination free of thymic and clonal selection effects. The public reads were reanalyzed by TCRdb: fastp trimming at Q25, MiXCR alignment, in-frame beta chains only. Each record represents a unique CDR3 protein, reported with the most common genes and DNA among its rows. The V and J calls, along with clone size, are taken from TCRdb and not from the paper's own processing. Across this sample there are around 490,000 distinct CDR3 sequences, with roughly 15% seen only once. The ten largest clones add up to around 0.48% of the sample.

The same data also contributed to another study, on yellow fever vaccine responses in identical twins. As that second study puts it: The T cell response to vaccination in identical twins was reported by the authors to appear partly convergent and partly personalized. In identical twins, the study followed T cell clones that responded to the vaccine with precision.

The material sequenced was CD4+ T cells sorted from blood. The sequence links TRBV15 to TRBJ2-2; possibly the D gene is TRBD1, per 6 matching bases. This clonotype originated in a woman between 18 and 30 years old in good health. The bases read TGTGCCACCAGCAGAGGCAAGGGGGACACCGGGGAGCTGTTTTTT. This translates into CATSRGKGDTGELFF.